The 15 T cell receptor beta chains below come from one sample, sequenced in a study of blood T cell repertoires in COVID-19. TCRdb keeps only in-frame clones here, not all; method: immunoSEQ multiplex PCR. Of fewer than 250,000 clones in the sample, approximately 86% were seen once. Sequencing was carried out using PBMCs or T cells enriched from blood (not recorded which). These receptors all come from a young woman with acute COVID-19.

The chain uses TRBV5-1 and TRBJ1-1, with 7 bases aligning to TRBD1. Germline V gives CDR1 SGHRS, CDR2 YFSETQ. This CDR3 is built from 15 residues. V lost 4 bases and J lost 11; bases outside the gene matches: 17. CDR3: CASSRGGQAEESAFF. DNA of the CDR3: TGCGCCAGCAGCAGAGGCGGACAGGCTGAAGAATCGGCTTTCTTT.

V is TRBV6-5 and J is TRBJ2-7, with a weak D call TRBD2 (6 bases). The germline V gene encodes CDR1 MNHEY and CDR2 SVGAGI. The CDR3 loop spans 13 amino acids. The ends were cut back, 4 bases at V and 3 bases at J, with 10 bases in the middle. The CDR3 protein is CASSWRGNYEQYF. As DNA, the CDR3 is TGTGCCAGCAGTTGGCGGGGAAACTACGAGCAGTACTTC.

This clone appeared a single time. The chain combines TRBV6-5 with TRBJ1-2, with a weak D call TRBD1 (5 bases). Looked up from germline, CDR1 is MNHEY and CDR2 is SVGAGI. There are 15 residues in the CDR3. V lost 2 bases and J lost 4, with 14 bases in between. DNA of the CDR3: TGTGCCAGCAGTTACAGCGGGGCGCCACGCTATGGCTACACCTTC. Translated: CASSYSGAPRYGYTF.

J is TRBJ1-2 and V is TRBV6-6; 10 nucleotides match TRBD1. CDR3 length equals 17 residues. V dropped 6 bases and J dropped 0; count of bases not matched to a gene: 10. The germline V gene encodes CDR1 MNHNY and CDR2 SVGAGI (reference sequence). Written as DNA, the CDR3 is TGTGCCAGCAGCCGAGGGACAGGGGCTGGAGCTAACTATGGCTACACCTTC. Residues: CASSRGTGAGANYGYTF.

This chain links TRBV5-3 with TRBJ2-1, with a weak D call TRBD2 (7 bases). TRBV5-3 is annotated as an ORF whose role is uncertain. Trimming took off 5 bases at V and 2 bases at J, with 17 bases between the two ends. The CDR3 runs 16 residues. As DNA, the CDR3 is TGTGCCAGAAGTTCTGCACGGGGGGCCCCCTACAATGAGCAGTTCTTC. Translation: CARSSARGAPYNEQFF.

This chain links TRBV5-8 with TRBJ1-1; D perhaps matches TRBD1 (5 bases). V lost 6 bases and J 1 base, leaving 16 bases between the germline ends. In germline, CDR1 is SGHTS, CDR2 YDEGEE. This CDR3 comprises 15 residues. The CDR3 region has the DNA TGTGCCAGCACCCGCTTCGGGGGGGGGAACACTGAAGCTTTCTTT. It codes for CASTRFGGGNTEAFF.

CDR3 sequence (DNA): TGCAGCGTTGAGGGCAGGGGAAGAGATACGCAGTATTTT. Residues: CSVEGRGRDTQYF. J is TRBJ2-3 and V is TRBV29-1; weak D call: TRBD1 (6 bases). CDR1 is SQVTM, CDR2 ANQGSEA, per germline. The CDR3 runs to 13 residues. Deletions cut 3 bases from V and 5 bases from J, with 12 bases between.

The chain carries TRBV7-6 and TRBJ2-1, with 8 bases aligning to TRBD1. V shed 6 bases, J shed 0 bases, and the junction held 4 bases outside the gene matches. Germline CDR1 reads SGHVS; CDR2 reads FNYEAQ. This CDR3 comprises 15 residues. The CDR3 here is CASSRTGGSYNEQFF. The DNA of the CDR3 is TGTGCCAGCAGTAGAACAGGGGGCTCCTACAATGAGCAGTTCTTC.

The chain employs TRBV4-3 and TRBJ1-2, with 8 bases matching TRBD1. V lost 1 base and J lost 2; bases outside the gene matches: 6. The CDR3 length is 16 residues. Germline CDR1 is LGHNA and CDR2 is YSLEER. The CDR3 loop is CASSQAPGQGNYGYTF. CDR3 nucleotides: TGCGCCAGCAGCCAAGCACCCGGACAGGGAAACTATGGCTACACCTTC.

A note on this clone: An end of the junction does not agree with germline; a read error may underlie this. The chain couples TRBV5-1 to TRBJ2-7, with TRBD1 matching 9 bases. The length of the CDR3 is 14 residues. Germline CDR1 SGHRS, CDR2 YFSETQ. The chain's CDR3 is CASSLTGGSNEQYF. The CDR3 nucleotides read TGCGCCAGCAGCTTGACAGGGGGCTCCAACGAGCAGTACTTC.

This chain links TRBV24-1 with TRBJ1-1; D might be TRBD1 (5 bases). This CDR3 has 13 amino acids. Germline CDR1 is KGHDR and CDR2 is SFDVKD. V was shortened by 4 bases and J by 4 bases, with 9 bases between the two germline ends. CDR3 amino acids: CATSEGEGTEAFF. The CDR3 coding sequence is TGTGCCACCAGTGAAGGGGAAGGCACTGAAGCTTTCTTT.

The chain recombines TRBV9 with TRBJ1-3, with D perhaps TRBD1 (6 bases). The CDR3 is 16 residues long. The ends were cut back, 0 bases at V and 2 bases at J, with 12 bases in the middle. CDR1 is SGDLS, CDR2 YYNGEE, per germline. Here the CDR3 reads CASSVGQGFAGNTIYF. DNA for the CDR3: TGTGCCAGCAGCGTAGGTCAGGGGTTCGCTGGAAACACCATATATTTT.

The chain has TRBV30 and TRBJ2-7; 9 positions agree with TRBD2. V gave up 1 base and J gave up 6 bases; unmatched junction bases: 4. The germline V gene has CDR1 GTSNPN and CDR2 SVGIG (reference sequence). The CDR3 is made up of 13 amino acids. DNA of the CDR3: TGTGCCTGGAGTGCCTCGGGACTAGCCGAGCAGTACTTC. It yields the protein CAWSASGLAEQYF.

This chain links TRBV19 with TRBJ1-5, with a tentative D call TRBD1 (6 bases). Germline loops: CDR1 LNHDA, CDR2 SQIVND (reference sequence). V lost 0 bases and J lost 5, with 14 bases in between. The CDR3 spans 16 residues. DNA of the CDR3: TGTGCCAGTAGTATAGAAAGAGGACAGCACCATCAGCCCCAGCATTTT. Protein: CASSIERGQHHQPQHF.

The CDR3 DNA sequence: TGTGCCAGCAGTCTTGGCGGGGGATATAATGAGCAGTTCTTC. Protein: CASSLGGGYNEQFF. V gene TRBV6-4 combines with J gene TRBJ2-1; 7 bases fit TRBD2. CDR1 is MRHNA, CDR2 SNTAGT, per germline. The CDR3 extends over 14 amino acids. V dropped 5 bases and J dropped 7; count of bases not matched to a gene: 8.